The 10 T cell receptor beta chains in this list originate from one sample, sequenced in a study of CD4 T cells in relation to SARS-CoV-2 and coronaviruses. Measured with immunoSEQ multiplex PCR; TCRdb has only the in-frame clones, and not every one. Seen here are about 27,000 clones, 73% observed once, and the top ten hold 20% to 25%. Unexposed donor CD4+ T cells date from 2011-2018, before the COVID-19 pandemic. The cells were cultured for under twelve days before CD4+ T cells were isolated. No antigen has been assigned to these receptors. Material: CD4+ T cells from PBMCs, cultured in vitro. These receptors were taken from a human donor in good health.

The V gene is TRBV29-1, the J gene TRBJ2-2, with D perhaps matching TRBD1 (5 bases). V was clipped by 5 bases and J by 4 bases, with 11 bases between them. Germline V CDR1 and CDR2: SQVTM, ANQGSEA. The CDR3 runs 13 residues. CDR3 sequence reads: CSVSRVGTGELFF. The CDR3, as DNA: TGCAGCGTTTCCAGGGTGGGCACCGGGGAGCTGTTTTTT.

V and J are TRBV11-2 and TRBJ2-7; D perhaps matches TRBD2 (5 bases). The germline CDR1 and CDR2 sequences are SGHAT and FQNNGV. V gave up 8 bases and J gave up 0 bases, with 11 bases separating them. CDR3 length equals 13 residues. CDR3 residues: CASGLAGSYEQYF. The CDR3 bases are TGTGCCAGCGGTTTGGCGGGCTCCTACGAGCAGTACTTC. The complete variable domain, with remaining parts taken from reference TRBV11-2 and TRBJ2-7, reads EAGVAQSPRYKIIEKRQSVAFWCNPISGHATLYWYQQILGQGPKLLIQFQNNGVVDDSQLPKDRFSAERLKGVDSTLKIQPAKLEDSAVYLCASGLAGSYEQYFGPGTRLTVT.

About this clone: Other DNA sequences in the sample encode the same CDR3. The rearrangement joins TRBV7-2 to TRBJ2-6; D may correspond to TRBD1 or TRBD2 (6 bases each). The germline V and J ends were trimmed by 2 bases and 0 bases, with 11 bases remaining between them. Germline CDR1 SGHTA, CDR2 FQGNSA. CDR3 size: 17 residues. CDR3 sequence reads: CASSLRGASSGANVLTF. The CDR3, as DNA: TGTGCCAGCAGCTTAAGGGGGGCGAGCTCTGGGGCCAACGTCCTGACTTTC.

The V call is TRBV7-2, the J call TRBJ2-1; 12 positions agree with TRBD2. The CDR3 consists of 16 residues. In germline, CDR1 is SGHTA, CDR2 FQGNSA. V was clipped by 6 bases and J by 8 bases; unmatched bases: 11. The CDR3 bases are TGTGCCAGCAGACCTCCGACTAGCGGGAGCTTATATGAGCAGTTCTTC. Amino acids: CASRPPTSGSLYEQFF.

This clone was seen only a few times. V gene TRBV6-9 combines with J gene TRBJ2-2, with 7 bases aligning to TRBD1. Germline V gives CDR1 MNHGY, CDR2 SVAAGI. Trimming removed 2 bases from V and 6 bases from J; junction bases left unmatched: 9. The CDR3 loop spans 16 amino acids. The CDR3 spells CASSYLRGRVPGELFF. CDR3 sequence (DNA): TGTGCCAGCAGTTATCTGAGGGGGCGAGTCCCCGGGGAGCTGTTTTTT.

This rearrangement joins TRBV29-1 to TRBJ2-7, with 12 nucleotides matching TRBD2. V gave up 4 bases and J gave up 0 bases; unmatched junction bases: 10. The CDR3 is 17 amino acids. Germline assignment: CDR1 SQVTM and CDR2 ANQGSEA. In DNA, the CDR3 is TGCAGCGTTGGAGGGGGACTAGCGGGTGAAAGCTCCTACGAGCAGTACTTC. Translation gives CSVGGGLAGESSYEQYF.

CDR3 in amino acids: CAWSGLGFGELFF. CDR3 sequence (DNA): TGTGCCTGGAGTGGCCTCGGTTTCGGGGAGCTGTTTTTT. This rearrangement joins TRBV30 to TRBJ2-2; D uncertain. The CDR3 totals 13 residues. CDR1 is GTSNPN and CDR2 is SVGIG in the germline V gene (reference sequence). Trimming took off 1 base at V and 7 bases at J, with 10 bases between the two ends.

The CDR3 reads CASSLGPVAYEQYF. The CDR3 DNA reads TGTGCCAGCAGCCTAGGGCCTGTCGCGTACGAGCAGTACTTC. The chain couples TRBV7-8 to TRBJ2-7; D gene unclear. The V end lost 5 bases, the J end lost 4 bases, and 15 bases lay between the germline ends. Germline V gene data show CDR1 as SGHVS and CDR2 as FQNEAQ. The CDR3 has 14 residues.

This chain joins TRBV7-9 and TRBJ2-7, with 9 bases matching TRBD2. CDR3 size: 15 residues. V was pared by 3 bases and J by 0 bases, with 3 bases of the junction left unmatched. CDR1 is SEHNR and CDR2 is FQNEAQ in the germline V gene (reference sequence). The CDR3: CASSFSGGSSYEQYF. The CDR3 DNA follows: TGTGCCAGCAGCTTTAGCGGGGGCAGCTCCTACGAGCAGTACTTC.

The J gene is TRBJ2-3, the V gene TRBV7-2; 8 bases match TRBD2. Germline CDR1 SGHTA, CDR2 FQGNSA. V shed 2 bases and J 3 bases; nucleotides not matched to a gene: 7. The length of the CDR3 is 16 residues. CDR3 DNA sequence: TGTGCCAGCAGCTTATGGGAGCGGGGGTCGACAGATACGCAGTATTTT. Its protein product is CASSLWERGSTDTQYF.